The T cell receptor beta chain under discussion was sequenced for a study of blood T cell repertoires in COVID-19. Per the authors' pipeline: Scientists estimated how many nucleated cells there were by amplifying reference gene primers. Method: immunoSEQ multiplex PCR; TCRdb's copy keeps in-frame clones and lacks some. Clonal size and the V and J genes are those of that table, whereas D and trimming came from the DNA. Of about 150,000 clones in the sample, about 83% were seen once. The CDR3 is made up of 16 amino acids. Participant ages covered roughly 18 to 90 years across 25 or so US areas. Within 2 weeks of study entry, exposed participants had contacted a PCR-confirmed or clinician-diagnosed COVID-19 case.

The specimen sequenced was PBMCs or T cells enriched from blood (not recorded which). The chain combines TRBV21-1 with TRBJ2-1; the DNA was not compared with TRBD2, the D call given in the table. TRBV21-1 is deemed a pseudogene. The receptor was derived from a woman between 50 and 59 years old who had been exposed to COVID-19. In DNA, the CDR3 is TGTGCCAGCAGCAAAATTGCGAGCGGGAGGGGTGGTGAGCAGTTCTTC. This codes for CASSKIASGRGGEQFF.